This T cell receptor (beta chain) was documented in a study of T cells in Graves' hyperthyroidism and ophthalmopathy. With regard to this clonotype: Its antigen is not identified.

Template material for amplifying TCR beta CDR3 regions consisted of RNA transcripts. HTBI primers drove first-round RT-PCR of the TCR CDR3. Each CDR3 protein gets one entry after TCRdb re-called the multiplex PCR reads with MiXCR. This sample has around 700,000 distinct CDR3 sequences; roughly a sixth occur once, and the top ten carry approximately 16%. Study findings and constraints: A 13 V-J signature model discriminated ophthalmopathy versus stable hyperthyroidism.

The clonotype originates from a woman aged 50 to 60 with Graves' hyperthyroidism that later progressed to Graves' ophthalmopathy. Sequences were obtained from blood.

The CDR3 DNA reads TGCAGTGCCACAGACTTGAACACTGAAGCTTTCTTT. Translated: CSATDLNTEAFF. The J gene is TRBJ1-1, the V gene TRBV20-1; D unclear. The CDR3 has 12 amino acids. CDR1 DFQATT and CDR2 SNEGSKA come from the germline V gene (reference sequence). Trimming left V 6 bases short and J 0 bases short, with 8 bases between.